The entry below describes one T cell receptor beta chain. Its specific antigen is unknown. It has no much larger one-base neighbor in the sample; base qualities were not kept. The CDR3 runs 14 amino acids, cysteine and phenylalanine included. This entry keeps only the CDR3 DNA: 42 bases, framed from base 1. The germline V gene encodes CDR1 LNHNV and CDR2 YYDKDF (reference sequence). Trimming takes 6 bases from V and 3 bases from J, and the germline ends sit 12 bases apart. This sample stems from a study of CD8 T cells in Susac syndrome (dated by TCRdb to between 2018 and 2020). For the wider study: The study used repertoire sequencing to test whether antigen drove CD8+ T cell activation and differentiation in Susac syndrome. Clonality of the CD8+ T cell repertoire was compared between about a dozen healthy donors, roughly 14 Susac syndrome patients and 15 or so multiple sclerosis patients.

Study-wide conclusions, independent of this receptor: The number of individuals in the TCR sequencing and HLA analysis was acknowledged as relatively small.

High-throughput TCR beta sequencing profiled peripheral blood CD8+ and CD4+ T cells from healthy donors, Susac syndrome patients and multiple sclerosis patients. The multiple sclerosis controls were treatment-naive patients whose relapsing-remitting disease, either stable or active, fulfilled the revised McDonald criteria. CD8+ TEMRA cells were enriched by FACS, while bulk CD8+ and CD4+ T cells were purified by magnetic negative isolation. Blood was collected in EDTA tubes and processed within 24 hours, with PBMCs isolated through density gradient centrifugation. PBMCs intended for TCR sequencing were cryopreserved in liquid nitrogen and thawed later in a water bath at 37 degrees C. Purity of sorted or isolated CD4+, CD8+ and CD8+ TEMRA cells was at least 90%. RNA was extracted using the RNeasy kit, and roughly 0.5 to 1 ug of the RNA was reverse transcribed with random hexamers. The immunoSEQ multiplex PCR assay, which covers 54 Vbeta and 13 Jbeta segments, was used to amplify TCR beta CDR3 regions. Bias from PCR amplification was corrected by using a synthetic template baseline for primer optimization and for computational correction. In the paper's pipeline: Reads were annotated to V, D and J genes according to IMGT and were analyzed with immunoSEQ Analyzer, with only productive sequences retained. Clonality was computed as one minus Shannon entropy normalized by log2 of the number of productive unique sequences. For each patient and control, public and private clones were evaluated within the 100 most prevalent clones. Clones were defined as Susac-specific when absent from the healthy and MS cohorts, from 1,000 to 1,100 published viral clones and from other ImmuneACCESS disease sequences. TCRdb itself trimmed the public reads at Q25 with fastp, ran MiXCR and retained productive beta chains. Merged by CDR3 protein, the rows form single entries marked with the most common genes and DNA. None of the V and J calls come from the authors' own analysis; TCRdb made them. The sample includes around 220,000 distinct CDR3 sequences, with roughly 90% observed a single time. The ten largest clones represent over 0.1% of the sample.

The sequenced material came from CD8+ T cells from PBMCs. The V and J segments used are TRBV15 and TRBJ2-1; perhaps TRBD1 is the D gene, with 5 bases matching. This receptor was obtained from a human donor with multiple sclerosis. CDR3 sequence: CATRGKGLYNEQFF. The sequenced DNA: TGTGCCACCAGGGGGAAGGGGCTCTACAATGAGCAGTTCTTC. When the CDR3 is completed using the reference TRBV15 and TRBJ2-1 genes on either side, the full variable domain is DAMVIQNPRYQVTQFGKPVTLSCSQTLNHNVMYWYQQKSSQAPKLLFHYYDKDFNNEADTPDNFQSRRPNTSFCFLDIRSPGLGDTAMYLCATRGKGLYNEQFFGPGTRLTVL.